The following is a T cell receptor (beta chain) sequence with its context. Its recognized antigen is unknown. Within one base of it there is no much larger clone, and no base qualities were kept. At the junction V is shortened by 6 bases and J by 0 bases, with 11 bases in between. Including cysteine and phenylalanine, the CDR3 has 14 amino acids. This entry keeps only the CDR3 DNA: 42 bases, framed from base 1. Per the germline V gene, MDHEN is the CDR1 and SYDVKM is the CDR2. The reads were generated on an Illumina HiSeq 1500. TCRdb applied fastp at Q25 and MiXCR to the public reads, then kept only in-frame beta chains. Rows merge per CDR3 protein into single entries with the most common DNA and genes. The sample table holds roughly 720,000 distinct CDR3 sequences, of which roughly 35% were seen once. About 2.8% of the sample rests with the top ten. This sample is drawn from a study of T cell repertoires in cytomegalovirus infection (dated by TCRdb to between 2018 and 2020). About the study as a whole: Donor HLA type was relevant to the analysis, as public TCR beta signatures indicated carriage of CMV infection together with the matching HLA type.

General findings and caveats noted by the study authors: The ex vivo response was dominated by HLA-C-restricted CMV-specific TCR beta clonotypes, which also provided the single most frequent clonotype in two of eight donors. In both this cohort and an independent cohort of more than 350 donors, the cumulative frequency of public TCR beta family members distinguished carriers of CMV infection plus the relevant HLA type.

This receptor was obtained from a human donor in good health (CMV status not recorded). Some clones in this sample may be carry-over from other donors' samples. The sequence is built from TRBV28 and TRBJ1-2; no D gene call is confident. Sequenced input: PBMCs. The DNA sequence is TGTGCCAGCAGACTGCCAGGAGCTAACTATGGCTACACCTTC. This gives the protein CASRLPGANYGYTF.